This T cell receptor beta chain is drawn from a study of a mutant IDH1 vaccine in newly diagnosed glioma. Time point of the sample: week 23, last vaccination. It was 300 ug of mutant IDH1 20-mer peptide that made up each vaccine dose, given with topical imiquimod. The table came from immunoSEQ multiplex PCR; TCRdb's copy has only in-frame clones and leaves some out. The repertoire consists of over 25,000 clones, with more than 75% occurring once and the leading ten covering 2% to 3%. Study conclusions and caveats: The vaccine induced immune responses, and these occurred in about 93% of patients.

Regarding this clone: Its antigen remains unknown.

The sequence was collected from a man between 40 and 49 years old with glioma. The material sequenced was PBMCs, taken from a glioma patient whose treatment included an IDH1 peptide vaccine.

CDR3 protein: CAISESETVNYGYTF. The CDR3 DNA reads as TGTGCCATCAGTGAGTCGGAGACAGTTAACTATGGCTACACCTTC. This chain links TRBV10-3 with TRBJ1-2, with a possible D match to TRBD1 (5 bases). The CDR3 runs 15 residues. With 0 bases removed from V and 1 base from J, the gap between germline ends came to 9 bases. Germline CDR1 ENHRY, CDR2 SYGVKD.